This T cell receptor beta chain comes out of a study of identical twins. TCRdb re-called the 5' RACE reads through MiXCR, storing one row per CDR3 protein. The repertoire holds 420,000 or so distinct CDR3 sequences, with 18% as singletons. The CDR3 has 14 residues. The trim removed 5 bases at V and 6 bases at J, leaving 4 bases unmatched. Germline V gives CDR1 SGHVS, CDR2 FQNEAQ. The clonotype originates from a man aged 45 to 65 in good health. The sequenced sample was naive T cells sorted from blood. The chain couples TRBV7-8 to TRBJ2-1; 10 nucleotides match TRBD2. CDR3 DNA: TGTGCCAGCAGCGGACGACTAGCGGGCAATGAGCAGTTCTTC. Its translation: CASSGRLAGNEQFF.